This TCR beta chain was identified in a study of vaccination and CD4 T cells after COVID-19. Germline V gene sequence: CDR1 SGHTA, CDR2 FQGNSA. This CDR3 comprises 14 residues. V trimming: 3 bases; J trimming: 7 bases; junction bases outside the gene matches: 5. The treatment denotes: 10-day PBMC culture with coronavirus spike peptide pools or control peptides (ViraFEST assay). Under the ViraFEST approach, antigen-specific T cells were expanded with peptide pools and TCRs subsequently sequenced. With around ten days of culture completed, CD4+ T cells were isolated by negative selection. To note about this clonotype: The antigen remains unidentified.

Cultured CD4+ T-cell DNA underwent Oncomine TCR Beta short-read sequencing. MiXCR, run by TCRdb on the PCR reads, gives a single entry per CDR3 protein. The table has under 20,000 distinct CDR3 sequences, around 46% seen once. V is TRBV7-2 and J is TRBJ2-7, with 11 bases lining up with TRBD2. The receptor comes from a human donor who had recovered from COVID-19. The source material was CD4+ T cells from blood, cultured in vitro, sampled after SARS-CoV-2 vaccination. CDR3 sequence reads: CASSFLAGGREQYF. The CDR3, as DNA: TGTGCCAGCAGCTTTCTAGCGGGAGGTCGTGAGCAGTACTTC.